The 10 T cell receptor beta chains below were found in one sample sequenced in a study of human T cells and chemical hapten exposure (dated by TCRdb to the early 2020s). Receptor libraries were prepared by RACE. The data were produced on a NextSeq 500. In TCRdb, the public reads were trimmed at Q25 with fastp and aligned with MiXCR, with productive beta chains retained. Every entry covers one CDR3 protein and lists the most common genes and DNA from its rows. This sample gives some 84,000 distinct CDR3 sequences in total; 10% to 11% of them show up just once. The top ten clonotypes cover 3% to 4% of the sample. This sample's time point label indicates: patch test 3, about 24 weeks after DPC sensitization. The treatment or condition label corresponds to: therapeutic diphenylcyclopropenone sensitization with weekly scalp DPC. The starting material was whole blood, obtained in connection with sensitization to the hapten diphenylcyclopropenone (DPC). These receptors were obtained from a woman between 45 and 65 years old with alopecia areata. Some clones in this sample may be carry-over from other donors' samples.

This clonotype occurred many times. This chain links TRBV5-6 with TRBJ1-6, with D possibly TRBD1 on 5 matching bases. The germline V gene encodes CDR1 SGHDT and CDR2 YYEEEE. V lost 1 base, J lost 6 bases, and 8 bases lay in between. The CDR3 has 14 residues. CDR3 nucleotides: TGTGCCAGCAGCTTGAAAAGGGGTAATTCACCCCTCCACTTT. This encodes CASSLKRGNSPLHF.

This clonotype was seen ten or more times. The chain uses TRBV12-5 and TRBJ2-5; D ambiguous. Germline V lookup: CDR1 LGHNT, CDR2 FRNRAP. Trimming cost V 3 bases and J 1 base, with 12 bases left between them. This CDR3 contains 15 residues. CDR3 protein: CASGFRQALQETQYF. DNA of the CDR3: TGTGCTAGTGGTTTCCGTCAGGCGCTCCAAGAGACCCAGTACTTC. The variable domain in full, with the rest retrieved from reference TRBV12-5 and TRBJ2-5, is DARVTQTPRHKVTEMGQEVTMRCQPILGHNTVFWYRQTMMQGLELLAYFRNRAPLDDSGMPKDRFSAEMPDATLATLKIQPSEPRDSAVYFCASGFRQALQETQYFGPGTRLLVL.

V usage is TRBV6-2 or TRBV6-3 and J usage is TRBJ1-1, with TRBD1 matching 12 bases. The CDR3 is 15 amino acids. The germline CDR1 and CDR2 sequences are MNHEY and SVGEGT. The J segment lost 5 bases and the V segment lost 4 bases, leaving 5 bases of the junction unmatched. CDR3 sequence reads: CASSSGQGAGTEAFF. DNA for the CDR3: TGTGCCAGCAGTTCGGGACAGGGGGCGGGAACTGAAGCTTTCTTT.

This clonotype has a count of ten or more. The CDR3 DNA sequence: TGCAGTGCTAGAGGTGGTCAGGGGGCAACTAATGAAAAACTGTTTTTT. Its translation: CSARGGQGATNEKLFF. The chain joins TRBV20-1 to TRBJ1-4; 7 bases are shared with TRBD1. This CDR3 contains 16 residues. V lost 1 base, J lost 0 bases, and 5 bases stayed unmatched. CDR1 is DFQATT, CDR2 SNEGSKA, per germline (reference sequence).

This clonotype was seen many times. The V call is TRBV27, the J call TRBJ2-2; no clear D gene. The ends were cut back, 2 bases at V and 1 base at J, with 11 bases in the middle. The CDR3 has 16 residues. Germline CDR1 MNHEY, CDR2 SMNVEV (reference sequence). This CDR3 reads CASSLVTAKNTGELFF. CDR3 nucleotides: TGTGCCAGCAGTTTAGTGACGGCAAAGAACACCGGGGAGCTGTTTTTT.

This clonotype was detected many times. An end of the junction does not agree with germline; a read error may underlie this. The chain employs TRBV19 and TRBJ2-7; 8 bases map to TRBD2. Germline lookup yields CDR1 LNHDA and CDR2 SQIVND (reference sequence). CDR3 length: 15 amino acids. CDR3 region: CTSSITGLGSHEQYF. DNA of the CDR3: TGTACCAGTAGTATCACGGGACTAGGGAGCCACGAGCAGTACTTC.

This clonotype came up a few times. The V call is TRBV6-6, the J call TRBJ1-4, with D perhaps matching TRBD1 (5 bases). This CDR3 region has 14 residues. The germline V gene has CDR1 MNHNY and CDR2 SVGAGI (reference sequence). Trimming took 5 bases from V and 5 from J, leaving 12 bases between them. The CDR3 region is CASSPGTKNEKLFF. The CDR3 DNA sequence: TGTGCCAGCAGTCCCGGGACGAAAAATGAAAAACTGTTTTTT.

The sample holds a few counts of this clonotype. The chain links TRBV20-1 to TRBJ2-2; D could derive from TRBD1 or TRBD2 (5 bases each). The V and J ends lost 6 bases and 7 bases respectively, with 15 bases between them. The CDR3 spans 13 residues. Germline CDR1 DFQATT, CDR2 SNEGSKA (reference sequence). In DNA form, the CDR3 reads TGCAGTGCCAGGGTCGTGGGAGTCGGGGAGCTGTTTTTT. This gives the protein CSARVVGVGELFF.

This clonotype was seen a few times. This chain uses TRBV28 with TRBJ2-7; D is uncertain. Germline V CDR1 and CDR2: MDHEN, SYDVKM. CDR3 length: 14 amino acids. Trimming shortened V by 6 bases and J by 0 bases, and 12 bases separated the two germline ends. CDR3 residues: CASSPWTVSYEQYF. The CDR3 DNA sequence: TGTGCCAGCAGCCCTTGGACGGTCTCCTACGAGCAGTACTTC.

This clonotype was observed at least ten times. V gene TRBV12-3 or TRBV12-4 combines with J gene TRBJ2-1; D is unresolved. V lost 7 bases to trimming and J lost 4 bases, with 11 bases between them. CDR3 length equals 13 residues. The CDR3 DNA follows: TGTGCCAGCACCCCAACAACTTACAATGAGCAGTTCTTC. It specifies CASTPTTYNEQFF.